The T cell receptor (beta chain) under discussion was sequenced for a study of CD8 T cells in Susac syndrome. Study details: Intravenous immunoglobulin alone or corticosteroids were being given to patients with Susac syndrome at blood draw, unless they were therapy-naive.

With random hexamers, reverse transcription was performed on about 0.5 to 1 ug of RNA. TCRdb redid the calling of the immunoSEQ multiplex PCR reads with MiXCR, one entry per CDR3 protein. The sample holds more than 85,000 distinct CDR3 sequences, around 94% seen once. Susac syndrome patients met recently defined diagnostic criteria for definite or probable disease. J was trimmed by 8 bases and V by 5 bases; bases with no gene match: 4. The germline gives CDR1 SEHNR, CDR2 FQNEAQ (reference sequence). The CDR3 runs 14 residues. The receptor comes from a human donor with Susac syndrome. The sample was CD4+ T cells from PBMCs. The rearrangement uses TRBV7-9 and TRBJ2-1, with 12 bases that match TRBD2. Written as DNA, the CDR3 is TGTGCCAGCAGCAACCCTAGCGGGGGGGATGAGCAGTTCTTC. It specifies CASSNPSGGDEQFF.